The 14 T cell receptor beta chains listed next were all sequenced from one sample in a study of T cell responses to AZD1222 COVID-19 vaccine. Generated by immunoSEQ multiplex PCR, the TCRdb table keeps only in-frame clones and is missing some. This repertoire shows approximately 84,000 clones, approximately 88% found once; its top ten account for 2% to 2.5%. Material: peripheral blood, obtained on day 0 of AZD1222 vaccination. Every receptor here comes from an adult in good health.

The count of this clone is one. J is TRBJ2-7 and V is TRBV7-6, with 14 nucleotides matching TRBD2. V lost 1 base, J lost 4 bases, and 12 bases stayed unmatched. The CDR3 length is 19 residues. Germline V gene sequence: CDR1 SGHVS, CDR2 FNYEAQ. The CDR3 region has the DNA TGTGCCAGCAGCTTAGTATTGCGGACTAGCGGGAGGAACCTGTACGAGCAGTACTTC. It is translated as CASSLVLRTSGRNLYEQYF.

This chain connects TRBV7-8 to TRBJ2-7; TRBD1 is a possible D gene (6 bases). Trimming took 2 bases from V and 1 from J, leaving 12 bases between them. Germline loops: CDR1 SGHVS, CDR2 FQNEAQ. CDR3 size: 15 residues. The CDR3 is CASSLWQGPSYEQYF. CDR3 DNA sequence: TGTGCCAGCAGCTTATGGCAGGGGCCTTCCTACGAGCAGTACTTC.

The chain couples TRBV7-2 to TRBJ2-7; 10 bases align to TRBD2. The CDR3 loop spans 13 amino acids. V was pared by 6 bases and J by 2 bases, with 1 base of the junction left unmatched. Per germline, CDR1 SGHTA and CDR2 FQGNSA. The CDR3 sequence: CASRSGGAYEQYF. The CDR3 DNA reads TGTGCCAGCAGGAGCGGGGGGGCCTACGAGCAGTACTTC.

The V call is TRBV19, the J call TRBJ2-7; no clear D. Germline CDR1 LNHDA, CDR2 SQIVND (reference sequence). Trimming stripped 5 bases from V and 2 bases from J, with 13 bases between. The CDR3 runs to 14 residues. In DNA, the CDR3 is TGTGCCAGTAGTGAGAGGAGCCCCACCTACGAGCAGTACTTC. Residues: CASSERSPTYEQYF.

The V gene is TRBV7-2, the J gene TRBJ2-2; 8 nucleotides agree with TRBD2. V lost 1 base, J lost 7 bases, and 8 bases stayed unmatched. The CDR3 has 16 amino acids. The germline V gene encodes CDR1 SGHTA and CDR2 FQGNSA. Here the CDR3 DNA reads TGTGCCAGCAGCTTAGTAGGGACTAGTGTCATCGGGGAGCTGTTTTTT. It yields the protein CASSLVGTSVIGELFF.

V is TRBV11-1 and J is TRBJ1-1, with D unclear. V gave up 1 base and J gave up 0 bases, with 9 bases separating them. Germline CDR1 and CDR2: SGHAT and FQDESV (reference sequence). The CDR3 contains 15 residues. The DNA for the CDR3 is TGTGCCAGCAGCTTAGTTGCGGGAATGAACACTGAAGCTTTCTTT. Encoded protein: CASSLVAGMNTEAFF.

The V call is TRBV6-5, the J call TRBJ1-2; 7 nucleotides align to TRBD1. V shed 6 bases and J 0 bases; nucleotides not matched to a gene: 7. The CDR3 runs to 15 residues. CDR1 and CDR2 (germline): MNHEY, SVGAGI. The CDR3 coding sequence is TGTGCCAGCAGGGGAGACAGGGCCTCTAACTATGGCTACACCTTC. It is translated as CASRGDRASNYGYTF.

CDR3 protein: CASSLLRGQEQFF. The CDR3 DNA reads TGTGCCAGCAGCTTGTTACGAGGGCAGGAGCAGTTCTTC. This chain links TRBV5-8 with TRBJ2-1; a possible D gene is TRBD2 (5 bases). V dropped 1 base and J dropped 10 bases, with 12 bases sitting between them. Germline V gives CDR1 SGHTS, CDR2 YDEGEE. CDR3 length: 13 residues.

The J gene is TRBJ1-1, the V gene TRBV3-1 (or the pseudogene TRBV3-2); the match to TRBD1 covers 12 bases. Germline V gene sequence: CDR1 LGHDT, CDR2 YNNKEL (reference sequence). After removal of 1 base from V and 6 bases from J, the junction contained 9 bases not matched to a gene. The CDR3 runs 17 residues. The CDR3 nucleotides read TGTGCCAGCAGCCAAGTTAACCCGGGACAGGGGGCCCCTGAAGCTTTCTTT. Translated, it gives CASSQVNPGQGAPEAFF.

The rearrangement links TRBV4-3 to TRBJ1-1, with a possible D match to TRBD1 (6 bases). The CDR3 length is 16 residues. CDR1 is LGHNA and CDR2 is YSLEER in the germline V gene. V shed 0 bases and J shed 7 bases, with 18 bases lying between them. The CDR3 DNA reads as TGCGCCAGCAGCCAAGACTCCCTCGGGAGGGGGGTTGAAGCTTTCTTT. Translating it yields CASSQDSLGRGVEAFF.

The V and J genes are TRBV7-9 and TRBJ1-1; no definite D call. The V end was cut by 5 bases, the J end by 7 bases, with 11 bases between. This CDR3 has 12 amino acids. Germline V gives CDR1 SEHNR, CDR2 FQNEAQ (reference sequence). CDR3 DNA sequence: TGTGCCAGCAGCCCCACCGGGAATGAAGCTTTCTTT. It specifies CASSPTGNEAFF.

Written as DNA, the CDR3 is TGTGCCAGCAGCCCCATTACAGCGAACACTGAAGCTTTCTTT. Translating it yields CASSPITANTEAFF. V and J are TRBV7-6 and TRBJ1-1, with D uncertain. This CDR3 is built from 14 residues. CDR1 and CDR2 (germline): SGHVS, FNYEAQ. The germline V and J ends were trimmed by 5 bases and 1 base, with 11 bases remaining between them.

V is TRBV5-1 and J is TRBJ2-7, with unresolved D. V was clipped by 2 bases and J by 0 bases, with 6 bases between them. The CDR3 covers 13 residues. Germline CDR1 and CDR2: SGHRS and YFSETQ. Here the CDR3 DNA reads TGCGCCAGCAGCTTAAGGAGCTCCTACGAGCAGTACTTC. Residues: CASSLRSSYEQYF. The entire variable domain, with the rest obtained from reference TRBV5-1 and TRBJ2-7, is as follows: KAGVTQTPRYLIKTRGQQVTLSCSPISGHRSVSWYQQTPGQGLQFLFEYFSETQRNKGNFPGRFSGRQFSNSRSEMNVSTLELGDSALYLCASSLRSSYEQYFGPGTRLTVT.

The gene calls are TRBV7-4 and TRBJ1-5, with a tentative D call TRBD1 (5 bases). The CDR3 covers 16 residues. Germline V gene lookup returns CDR1 SGHVT and CDR2 SQSDAQ. The V end lost 3 bases, the J end lost 5 bases, and 17 bases lay between the germline ends. CDR3 in amino acids: CASSFSFREEDQPQHF. As DNA, the CDR3 is TGTGCCAGCAGCTTTAGTTTCAGGGAAGAGGATCAGCCCCAGCATTTT.